This T cell receptor beta chain was sequenced during a study of blood T cell repertoires in COVID-19. As originally analysed: By means of reference gene primer amplification, nucleated cell counts were estimated. Libraries were prepared by immunoSEQ multiplex PCR; TCRdb keeps only in-frame clonotypes and omits some of them. That table furnishes V, J and clone size, whereas the DNA furnished D and trimming. The table shows over 50,000 clones, with around 85% occurring only once. The CDR3 length is 15 residues. Germline values: CDR1 MDHEN, CDR2 SYDVKM. Trimming pared 5 bases from V and 0 bases from J, leaving 13 bases between.

The genes are TRBV28 and TRBJ1-1; TRBD1 is a possible D gene (6 bases). The TCR originated in a man aged 65 to 79 with acute or convalescent COVID-19. The sample comprised peripheral blood. The CDR3 loop is CASSLSGTLNTEAFF. DNA of the CDR3: TGTGCCAGCAGTCTATCCGGGACATTGAACACTGAAGCTTTCTTT. The full variable domain, with the rest looked up from reference TRBV28 and TRBJ1-1, is DVKVTQSSRYLVKRTGEKVFLECVQDMDHENMFWYRQDPGLGLRLIYFSYDVKMKEKGDIPEGYSVSREKKERFSLILESASTNQTSMYLCASSLSGTLNTEAFFGQGTRLTVV.